This TCR beta chain came from a study of T cell responses to AZD1222 COVID-19 vaccine. Study observations and caveats: Baseline seropositivity characterized only six or seven AZD1222 recipients. The span of vaccine-associated CD4 TCRs extended across spike, with dominance at 160-218 and 743-854. Reports indicate that nearly half of spike-specific TCRs are directed at unmutated variant regions.

The germline CDR1 and CDR2 sequences are MNHEY and SVGEGT. This CDR3 is 17 amino acids long. V lost 4 bases to trimming and J lost 1 base, with 18 bases between them. In the case of this clone: Its specificity is not known.

The table came from immunoSEQ multiplex PCR; TCRdb's copy has only in-frame clones and leaves some out. The sample includes approximately 150,000 clones, about 90% seen only once; the top ten take around 8%. The sequence derives from an adult who received the MenACWY meningococcal vaccine as a control. The specimen comprised peripheral blood, sampled 28 days after the second dose of the MenACWY control vaccine. The V call is TRBV6-2 or TRBV6-3, the J call TRBJ2-3; TRBD1 is a possible D gene (6 bases). The CDR3 sequence is CASSCRPSDSCTDTQYF. The CDR3 DNA reads TGTGCCAGCAGTTGCCGACCCTCGGACAGCTGCACAGATACGCAGTATTTT.